This TCR beta chain was sequenced for a study of glioma-infiltrating T cells after dendritic cell vaccination. The assay was immunoSEQ multiplex PCR, and TCRdb's table has in-frame clones only and misses some. The table lists over 65,000 clones, 85% of them singletons. Regarding time point: after dendritic cell vaccination, including at tumor progression/relapse. The V segment lost 1 base and the J segment 5 bases; nucleotides outside the gene matches: 9. The CDR3 extends over 16 amino acids. Germline CDR1 MGHDK, CDR2 SYGVNS. The receptor comes from a human donor with glioblastoma. The source was blood, collected after dendritic cell vaccination. J is TRBJ1-1 and V is TRBV25-1; the match to TRBD1 covers 8 bases. The CDR3 nucleotides read TGTGCCAGCAGTGAATTAAGGACAGGGTTTCGTACTGAAGCTTTCTTT. Translation gives CASSELRTGFRTEAFF. The whole variable domain, filled in from reference TRBV25-1 and TRBJ1-1, reads EADIYQTPRYLVIGTGKKITLECSQTMGHDKMYWYQQDPGMELHLIHYSYGVNSTEKGDLSSESTVSRIRTEHFPLTLESARPSHTSQYLCASSELRTGFRTEAFFGQGTRLTVV.